This T cell receptor beta chain was sequenced for a study of cytomegalovirus exposure and HLA in healthy donors. V was pared by 2 bases and J by 0 bases, with 8 bases between. This CDR3 region has 14 residues. Germline V gene data show CDR1 as SGHRS and CDR2 as YFSETQ. Primers: 60 Vbeta forward and 13 Jbeta reverse. Assay used: immunoSEQ multiplex PCR; TCRdb lists only in-frame clones, some missing. The sample includes fewer than 250,000 clones, over 75% of them seen just once. Study outcomes and limitations: A few CMV-associated chains were confirmed in vitro to be specific for CMV antigens.

Concerning this clone itself: The antigen is undetermined.

The specimen sequenced was PBMCs. The chain recombines TRBV5-1 with TRBJ1-2; D is unclear. This sequence originates from a girl aged 2 to 9 in good health and CMV-seronegative. DNA of the CDR3: TGCGCCAGCAGCTTAGACAACCCTAACTATGGCTACACCTTC. It is translated as CASSLDNPNYGYTF. Full variable domain (rest looked up from reference TRBV5-1 and TRBJ1-2): KAGVTQTPRYLIKTRGQQVTLSCSPISGHRSVSWYQQTPGQGLQFLFEYFSETQRNKGNFPGRFSGRQFSNSRSEMNVSTLELGDSALYLCASSLDNPNYGYTFGSGTRLTVV.